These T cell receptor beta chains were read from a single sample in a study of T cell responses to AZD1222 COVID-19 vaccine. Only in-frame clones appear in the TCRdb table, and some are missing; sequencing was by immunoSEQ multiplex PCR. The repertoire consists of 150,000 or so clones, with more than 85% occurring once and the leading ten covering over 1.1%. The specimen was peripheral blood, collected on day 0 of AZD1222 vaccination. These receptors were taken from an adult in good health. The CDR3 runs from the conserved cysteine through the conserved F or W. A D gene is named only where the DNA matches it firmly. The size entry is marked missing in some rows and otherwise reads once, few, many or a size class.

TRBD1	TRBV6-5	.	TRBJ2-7	TGTGCCAGCAGAAACCTGGGACAGGAATACGAGCAGTACTTC	CASRNLGQEYEQYF
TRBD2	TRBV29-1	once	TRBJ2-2	TGCAGCGTTATGGGCAGGGAGGGGCCCGGGGAGCTGTTTTTT	CSVMGREGPGELFF
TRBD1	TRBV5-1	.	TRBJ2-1	TGCGCCAGCAGCCCGGGACAGAACCGCAACAATGAGCAGTTCTTC	CASSPGQNRNNEQFF
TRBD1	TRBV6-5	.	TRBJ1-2	TGTGCCAGCAGTTCGGACAGGGGTGGAGGCTACACCTTC	CASSSDRGGGYTF
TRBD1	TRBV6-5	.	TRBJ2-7	TGTGCCAGCAGCTATGACAGGGCTACCTACGAGCAGTACTTC	CASSYDRATYEQYF
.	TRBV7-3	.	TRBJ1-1	TGTGCCAGCAGCCAATTAACCCACACTGAAGCTTTCTTT	CASSQLTHTEAFF
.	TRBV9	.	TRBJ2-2	TGTGCCAGCAGCGTAGCTTCCACGAACACCGGGGAGCTGTTTTTT	CASSVASTNTGELFF
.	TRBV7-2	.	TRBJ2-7	TGTGCCAGCAGCTTCGTCGAGGGGGCCTACGAGCAGTACTTC	CASSFVEGAYEQYF
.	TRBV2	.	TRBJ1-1	TGTGCCAGCAATTCAGGTTTCTCTGGGACTGAAGCTTTCTTT	CASNSGFSGTEAFF
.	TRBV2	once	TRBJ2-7	TGTGCCAGCAGTGAGAGAGTGTCCTACGAGCAGTACTTC	CASSERVSYEQYF
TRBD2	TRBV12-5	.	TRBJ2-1	TGTGCTAGTGGTTCGGGACTACTCTACAATGAGCAGTTCTTC	CASGSGLLYNEQFF
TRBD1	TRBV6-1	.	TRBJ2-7	TGTGCCAGCAGTGAACTCCGACAGGGGCTGGTCGAGCAGTACTTC	CASSELRQGLVEQYF
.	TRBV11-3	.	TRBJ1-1	TGTGCCAGCAGCACCCGGGACGGGGGGCCCCGTGAAGCTTTCTTT	CASSTRDGGPREAFF
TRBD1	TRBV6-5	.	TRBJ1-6	TGTGCCAGCAGTTACTCGACAGGGGGAAGCAATTCACCCCTCCACTTT	CASSYSTGGSNSPLHF
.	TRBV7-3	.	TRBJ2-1	TGTGCCAGCAGCGACGACAGCATGGCCCGCAATGAGCAGTTCTTC	CASSDDSMARNEQFF
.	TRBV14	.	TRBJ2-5	TGTGCCAGCAGCCAAGGATTGGGGGTACGGCCCTGGGAGACCCAGTACTTC	CASSQGLGVRPWETQYF
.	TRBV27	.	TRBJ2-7	TGTGCCAGCAGCGAACAAGGGGGGTACTACGAGCAGTACTTC	CASSEQGGYYEQYF
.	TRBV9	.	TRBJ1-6	TGTGCCAGCAGCGCGACGTGGGCCAATTCACCCCTCCACTTT	CASSATWANSPLHF
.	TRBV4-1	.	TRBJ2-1	TGCGCCAGCAGCCAAGATCAGAGGGGCTCCTTCAATGAGCAGTTCTTC	CASSQDQRGSFNEQFF
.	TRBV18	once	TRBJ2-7	TGTGCCAGCTCACCGGGGACACGAACCTACGAGCAGTACTTC	CASSPGTRTYEQYF
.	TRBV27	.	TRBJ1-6	TGTGCCAGCAGTTTAGAAGCAGGAGGAAATTCACCCCTCCACTTT	CASSLEAGGNSPLHF
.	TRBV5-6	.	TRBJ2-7	TGTGCCAGCAGCTTGGATTACGAGCAGTACTTC	CASSLDYEQYF
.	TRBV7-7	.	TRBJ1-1	TGTGCTAGCAGCTTAGGGACTGACACTGAAGCTTTCTTT	CASSLGTDTEAFF
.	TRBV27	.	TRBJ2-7	TGTGCCAGCAGTTTATCAGTCGGCTTCTACGAGCAGTACTTC	CASSLSVGFYEQYF
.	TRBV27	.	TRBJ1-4	TGTGCCAGCAGTCTCAGGGCAACTAATGAAAAACTGTTTTTT	CASSLRATNEKLFF
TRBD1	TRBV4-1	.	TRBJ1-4	TGCGCCAGCAGCCAAGAGGCAGGGGGGGTAAAACTGTTTTTT	CASSQEAGGVKLFF
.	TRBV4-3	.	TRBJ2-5	TGCGCCAGCAGCCAAGCCCTTGGGTGGGCAGAGACCCAGTACTTC	CASSQALGWAETQYF
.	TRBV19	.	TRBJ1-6	TGTGCCAGTAGTATAGAGGCAGGGGCGGGTTCACCCCTCCACTTT	CASSIEAGAGSPLHF
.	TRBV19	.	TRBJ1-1	TGTGCCAGTAGTATAGGCGCGGGTCGTTCGGCTTTCTTT	CASSIGAGRSAFF
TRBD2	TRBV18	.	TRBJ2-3	TGTGCCAGCTCACTCGGACTAGGCCCCACAGATACGCAGTATTTT	CASSLGLGPTDTQYF
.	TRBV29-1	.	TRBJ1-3	TGCAGCGCCACCAGACAGTCTGGAAACACCATATATTTT	CSATRQSGNTIYF
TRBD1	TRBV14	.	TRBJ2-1	TGTGCCAGCAGCCAGGGACAGGGGGAGGCTCCCGCCCTCGACGATGAGCAGTTCTTC	CASSQGQGEAPALDDEQFF
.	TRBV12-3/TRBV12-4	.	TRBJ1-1	TGTGCCAGCAGTTTTGGGCGAAACACTGAAGCTTTCTTT	CASSFGRNTEAFF
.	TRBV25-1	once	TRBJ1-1	TGTGCCAGCAGTCTAGGGGAGGGCACTGAAGCTTTCTTT	CASSLGEGTEAFF
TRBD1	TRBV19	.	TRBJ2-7	TGTGCCAGTAGTATATACAGGGGGAAGTCCTACGAGCAGTACTTC	CASSIYRGKSYEQYF
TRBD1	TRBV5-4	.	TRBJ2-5	TGTGCCAGCAGCTACGACAGGGCTTCAGAGACCCAGTACTTC	CASSYDRASETQYF
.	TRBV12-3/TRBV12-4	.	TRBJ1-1	TGTGCCAGCTTTCCTGGCGCTTTCTTT	CASFPGAFF
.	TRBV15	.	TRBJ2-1	TGTGCCACCAGCAGAGAGGGGGTCGGTGAGCAGTTCTTC	CATSREGVGEQFF
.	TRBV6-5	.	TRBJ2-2	TGTGCCACTCACAGGTACACCGGGGAGCTGTTTTTT	CATHRYTGELFF
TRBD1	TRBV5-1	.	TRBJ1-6	TGCGCCAGCAGCTCACAGGGGGCGCAAGGGTCACCCCTCCACTTT	CASSSQGAQGSPLHF
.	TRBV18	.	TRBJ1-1	TGTGCCAGCTCACGAGACCCCTCCGGTGAAGCTTTCTTT	CASSRDPSGEAFF
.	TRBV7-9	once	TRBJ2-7	TGTGCCAGCAGCTTATTGGGGCAACTCGTCTACGAGCAGTACTTC	CASSLLGQLVYEQYF
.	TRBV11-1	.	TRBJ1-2	TGTGCCAGCAGCTTAGAGGGCAGGAAGGAAGATGGCTACACCTTC	CASSLEGRKEDGYTF
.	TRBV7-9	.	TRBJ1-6	TGTGCCAGCAGCTCGAACCCTGGGGATAATTCACCCCTCCACTTT	CASSSNPGDNSPLHF
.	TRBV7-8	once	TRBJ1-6	TGTGCCAGCAGAGGGCAGGGTGATTATAATTCACCCCTCCACTTT	CASRGQGDYNSPLHF
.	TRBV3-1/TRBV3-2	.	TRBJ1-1	TGTGCCAGCAGCCAAGGGACCACTGAAGCTTTCTTT	CASSQGTTEAFF
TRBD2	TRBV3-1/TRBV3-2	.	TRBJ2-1	TGTGCCAGCAGACTTAGCGGGGGGGCAGACTACAATGAGCAGTTCTTC	CASRLSGGADYNEQFF
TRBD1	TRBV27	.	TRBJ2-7	TGTGCCAGCAATCGGGGACAGGGCTCCTACGAGCAGTACTTC	CASNRGQGSYEQYF
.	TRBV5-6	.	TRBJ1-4	TGTGCCAGCAGCTTGGCTCCTCTCGGGCTAGAAAAACTGTTTTTT	CASSLAPLGLEKLFF
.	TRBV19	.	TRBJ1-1	TGTGCCAGTAGTAGGCCAAGGGCCCATCCAGGGAACACTGAAGCTTTCTTT	CASSRPRAHPGNTEAFF
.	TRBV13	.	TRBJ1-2	TGTGCCAGCAGCCCCCTATCTTATCTAGTAAACTATGGCTACACCTTC	CASSPLSYLVNYGYTF
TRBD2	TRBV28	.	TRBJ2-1	TGTGCCAGCAGTTTACATCCACAGCGGGGTTGGCATGAGCAGTTCTTC	CASSLHPQRGWHEQFF
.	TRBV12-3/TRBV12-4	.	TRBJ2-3	TGTGCCAGCAGTTTAAGTTTAGGGGGAGGGCAGTATTTT	CASSLSLGGGQYF
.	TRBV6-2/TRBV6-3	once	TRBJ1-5	TGTGCCAGCAGCAACTCCGGGCCCTGGGGCAATCAGCCCCAGCATTTT	CASSNSGPWGNQPQHF
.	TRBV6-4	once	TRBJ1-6	TGTGCCAGCAGGGGGGACTGGACGGATTATAATTCACCCCTCCACTTT	CASRGDWTDYNSPLHF
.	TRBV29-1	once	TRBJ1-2	TGCAGCGCCGCGGAGGAATCAAACTATGGCTACACCTTC	CSAAEESNYGYTF
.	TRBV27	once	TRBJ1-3	TGTGCCAGCAGTTTTTCAGACTCTGGAAACACCATATATTTT	CASSFSDSGNTIYF
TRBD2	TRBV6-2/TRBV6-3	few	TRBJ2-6	TGTGCCAGCAGCCCTTCCTTCGGGGGGGCTGGGGCCAACGTCCTGACTTTC	CASSPSFGGAGANVLTF
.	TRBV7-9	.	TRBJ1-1	TGTGCCAGCAGCTCCGGTCTAGCCGAAGCTTTCTTT	CASSSGLAEAFF